This TCR beta chain is from a study of blood T cell repertoires in COVID-19. Libraries were prepared by immunoSEQ multiplex PCR; TCRdb keeps only in-frame clonotypes and omits some of them. This sample carries 82,000 or so clones, approximately 90% of them seen once, and the ten largest clones take 1.2%. Material: PBMCs or T cells enriched from blood (not recorded which). This clonotype was sampled from a woman between 50 and 59 years old with acute COVID-19.

CDR3 amino acids: CASRPRPRTGGSGSDNYEQYF. As DNA, the CDR3 is TGTGCAAGTCGCCCAAGACCCCGGACTGGGGGTAGCGGGAGTGATAACTACGAGCAGTACTTC. V is TRBV12-2 and J is TRBJ2-7; TRBD2 is the table's D call and was not checked against the DNA. TRBV12-2 is described as a pseudogene. This CDR3 comprises 21 residues.